This T cell receptor beta chain was captured by sequencing in a study of T-cell reconstitution after alpha-beta-depleted transplantation in children. As it was prepared, the TCRbeta library received unique molecular identifiers. TCRdb re-derived calls from the PCR reads in MiXCR, one entry per CDR3 protein. The data hold roughly 500,000 distinct CDR3 sequences, with approximately 12% observed a single time. V lost 7 bases, J lost 3 bases, and 21 bases lay in between. CDR3 length: 16 amino acids. Germline V gives CDR1 MNHEY, CDR2 SVGEGT. The sequencing here drew on PBMCs from the stem cell graft donor, taken from the stem cell graft. The source is a human donor who donated a stem cell graft to a child with combined immunodeficiency. The rearrangement joins TRBV6-2 or TRBV6-3 to TRBJ2-5; TRBD2 might be the D (5 bases). In DNA, the CDR3 is TGTGCCAGCAATCCACTGCATGAGGGCCTGGAAGAGACCCAGTACTTC. Amino acids: CASNPLHEGLEETQYF.